These T cell receptor beta chains were read from a single sample in a study of shared clonotypes between healthy human individuals. TCRdb keeps only in-frame clones here, not all; method: immunoSEQ multiplex PCR. The sample has about a million clones, under 80% seen once. The sequencing input was memory CD4+ T cells sorted from blood. Receptors were obtained from a man aged 18-30 years in good health. CDR3s include the opening cysteine and the closing phenylalanine or tryptophan. The order of the fields is CDR3 length, D gene, J gene, V gene, clone size, CDR3 DNA, CDR3 protein. A D gene is named only where the DNA matches it firmly. Clone size is not always given. Where it is, it says once, few, many or a class for expanded clones.

length: 13; D: .; J: TRBJ2-7; V: TRBV6-1; size: .; DNA: TGTGCCAGCAGTGAGGGGAGACCCTACGAGCAGTACTTC; CDR3: CASSEGRPYEQYF
length: 16; D: .; J: TRBJ2-5; V: TRBV5-4; size: few; DNA: TGTGCCAGCAGCTTCTCCGGGACACCCGGAAGAGAGACCCAGTACTTC; CDR3: CASSFSGTPGRETQYF
length: 11; D: .; J: TRBJ2-3; V: TRBV29-1; size: .; DNA: TGCAGCGTCCCCAAGTCAGATACGCAGTATTTT; CDR3: CSVPKSDTQYF
length: 14; D: .; J: TRBJ2-2; V: TRBV19; size: .; DNA: TGTGCCAGTAGTAATCAGAGAGGCACCGGGGAGCTGTTTTTT; CDR3: CASSNQRGTGELFF
length: 17; D: .; J: TRBJ2-1; V: TRBV29-1; size: .; DNA: TGCAGCGTTGAAGATAGGGGGACCCATTTCTCCTACAATGAGCAGTTCTTC; CDR3: CSVEDRGTHFSYNEQFF
length: 16; D: .; J: TRBJ2-7; V: TRBV7-8; size: .; DNA: TGTGCCAGCAGCTTACTAGGGACACTCGCCTCCTACGAGCAGTACTTC; CDR3: CASSLLGTLASYEQYF
length: 16; D: .; J: TRBJ1-3; V: TRBV5-6; size: few; DNA: TGTGCCAGCAGCCCGGACAAATCTAGCTCTGGAAACACCATATATTTT; CDR3: CASSPDKSSSGNTIYF
length: 14; D: TRBD2; J: TRBJ2-1; V: TRBV28; size: .; DNA: TGTGCCAGCAGGGGAGGGCTTAACTACAATGAGCAGTTCTTC; CDR3: CASRGGLNYNEQFF
length: 14; D: TRBD2; J: TRBJ2-1; V: TRBV19; size: .; DNA: TGTGCCAGTAGTATAATAGCGGGGGTGGATGAGCAGTTCTTC; CDR3: CASSIIAGVDEQFF
length: 14; D: .; J: TRBJ1-6; V: TRBV2; size: .; DNA: TGTGCCAGCAGTGTTATGGGGTACCGTTCACCCCTCCACTTT; CDR3: CASSVMGYRSPLHF
length: 14; D: .; J: TRBJ2-1; V: TRBV11-1; size: .; DNA: TGTGCCAGCAGCTCCACTCCAGCCTACAATGAGCAGTTCTTC; CDR3: CASSSTPAYNEQFF
length: 14; D: .; J: TRBJ1-5; V: TRBV6-1; size: few; DNA: TGTGCCAGCAGTGAAATGGGCGGTAATCAGCCCCAGCATTTT; CDR3: CASSEMGGNQPQHF
length: 14; D: .; J: TRBJ2-7; V: TRBV5-1; size: .; DNA: TGCGCCAGCAGCTTGGATGGGGGCTGGAACGAGCAGTACTTC; CDR3: CASSLDGGWNEQYF
length: 12; D: .; J: TRBJ1-1; V: TRBV29-1; size: few; DNA: TGCAGCGGCAGGACAGTGAACACTGAAGCTTTCTTT; CDR3: CSGRTVNTEAFF
length: 13; D: .; J: TRBJ2-3; V: TRBV6-5; size: .; DNA: TGTGCCAGCAGCCCCGGCGGGACAGATACGCAGTATTTT; CDR3: CASSPGGTDTQYF
length: 15; D: .; J: TRBJ1-5; V: TRBV15; size: .; DNA: TGTGCCACCAGCAGCCTTAGGGGGGCCAATCAGCCCCAGCATTTT; CDR3: CATSSLRGANQPQHF
length: 13; D: .; J: TRBJ2-7; V: TRBV13; size: .; DNA: TGTGCCAGCAGCAGACCCTCGAGTTCCGAGCAGTACTTC; CDR3: CASSRPSSSEQYF
length: 13; D: .; J: TRBJ1-2; V: TRBV5-6; size: .; DNA: TGTGCCAGCAGGCCGGACAGTAACTATGGCTACACCTTC; CDR3: CASRPDSNYGYTF
length: 14; D: .; J: TRBJ2-7; V: TRBV2; size: .; DNA: TGTGCCAGCGGGGAGGACAGGAGAAACTACGAGCAGTACTTC; CDR3: CASGEDRRNYEQYF
length: 12; D: .; J: TRBJ2-5; V: TRBV30; size: .; DNA: TGTGCCTGGATCGCAGATGGGGGGACCCAGTACTTC; CDR3: CAWIADGGTQYF
length: 15; D: .; J: TRBJ2-4; V: TRBV29-1; size: .; DNA: TGCAGCGTTTGGGAGGGGGTTTTAGCCAAAAACATTCAGTACTTC; CDR3: CSVWEGVLAKNIQYF
length: 15; D: TRBD2; J: TRBJ2-7; V: TRBV5-4; size: .; DNA: TGTGCCAGCAGCCCTAGAGCGGGAGGGGTCTACGAGCAGTACTTC; CDR3: CASSPRAGGVYEQYF
length: 17; D: .; J: TRBJ1-4; V: TRBV5-1; size: .; DNA: TGCGCCAGCAGCCGGTCTCCCCCCGGGGCAACTAATGAAAAACTGTTTTTT; CDR3: CASSRSPPGATNEKLFF
length: 15; D: TRBD1; J: TRBJ2-3; V: TRBV19; size: .; DNA: TGTGCCAGTAGTATTAGGGGGCCTAGCAGGAATACGCAGTATTTT; CDR3: CASSIRGPSRNTQYF
length: 15; D: .; J: TRBJ2-2; V: TRBV6-6; size: .; DNA: TGTGCCAGCGGACGACAGGGAGGTTTGGCCGGGGAGCTGTTTTTT; CDR3: CASGRQGGLAGELFF
length: 12; D: .; J: TRBJ1-2; V: TRBV5-1; size: .; DNA: TGCGCCAGCAGCAGGAACAGGGACGGCTACACCTTC; CDR3: CASSRNRDGYTF
length: 14; D: TRBD1; J: TRBJ2-7; V: TRBV5-1; size: .; DNA: TGCGCCAGCAGCTTGCAACAGGGGGCTTACGAGCAGTACTTC; CDR3: CASSLQQGAYEQYF
length: 13; D: .; J: TRBJ1-2; V: TRBV5-1; size: .; DNA: TGCGCCAGCAGCTCTCAGCTTAACTATGGCTACACCTTC; CDR3: CASSSQLNYGYTF
length: 18; D: .; J: TRBJ2-7; V: TRBV7-9; size: .; DNA: TGTGCCAGCAGCTCCAGCCCCCTTTTAGCGGAACCGCTGGACGAGCAGTACTTC; CDR3: CASSSSPLLAEPLDEQYF
length: 15; D: TRBD1; J: TRBJ1-2; V: TRBV4-3; size: .; DNA: TGCGCCAGCAGCTCCGCCGGGACAGGGGGCGGTGGCTACACCTTC; CDR3: CASSSAGTGGGGYTF
length: 12; D: TRBD1; J: TRBJ1-1; V: TRBV2; size: .; DNA: TGTGCCACCACACCGGACAGGGCAGAAGCTTTCTTT; CDR3: CATTPDRAEAFF